These 7 T cell receptor beta chains were all obtained from the same sample, sequenced in a study of blood T cell repertoires in COVID-19. Profiled with immunoSEQ multiplex PCR; TCRdb holds only in-frame clones, not every one. The sample holds 120,000 or so clones, 70% to 90% seen once. Sequenced input: peripheral blood. The receptor source for this set is a man aged 50 to 59 with acute or convalescent COVID-19.

The chain has TRBV18 and TRBJ1-5, with D tentatively TRBD1 (6 bases). The CDR3 consists of 15 residues. Germline lookup yields CDR1 KGHSH and CDR2 LQKENI. V was trimmed by 3 bases and J by 0 bases, leaving 9 bases between them. CDR3 nucleotide sequence: TGTGCCAGCTCACCTGGACAGATTAGCAATCAGCCCCAGCATTTT. Protein product: CASSPGQISNQPQHF.

A single count supports this clone. The rearrangement joins TRBV3-1 (or the pseudogene TRBV3-2) to TRBJ1-2; TRBD1 agrees at 8 bases. Per germline, CDR1 LGHDT and CDR2 YNNKEL (reference sequence). There are 14 residues in the CDR3. Trimming took 4 bases from V and 8 from J; bases not matched to a gene: 9. CDR3 nucleotide sequence: TGTGCCAGCAGCCGGTCCCAGGGGGCGGGAGGCTACACCTTC. This gives the protein CASSRSQGAGGYTF.

In DNA form, the CDR3 reads TGCGCCAGCAGCCAAGTAGCGGGGAGCCGGGAGACCCAGTACTTC. Its translation: CASSQVAGSRETQYF. The V call is TRBV4-1, the J call TRBJ2-5, with 8 bases fitting TRBD2. The CDR3 length is 15 residues. The trim removed 1 base at V and 5 bases at J, leaving 6 bases unmatched. Germline CDR1 MGHRA, CDR2 YSYEKL.

This clone was found once. This sequence joins TRBV28 and TRBJ1-6; 11 bases map to TRBD1. Germline loops: CDR1 MDHEN, CDR2 SYDVKM. There are 15 residues in the CDR3. V lost 6 bases, J lost 10 bases, and 8 bases stayed unmatched. The CDR3 DNA reads as TGTGCCAGCAGGTTTGGGGACAGGGGGAACTCACCCCTCCACTTT. Its translation: CASRFGDRGNSPLHF.

CDR3 sequence (DNA): TGTGCCAGCAGCCACGGTACAGGCAATCAGCCCCAGCATTTT. Amino acids: CASSHGTGNQPQHF. The chain combines TRBV3-1 (or the pseudogene TRBV3-2) with TRBJ1-5; D remains unclear. The CDR3 covers 14 residues. The ends were cut back, 3 bases at V and 2 bases at J, with 8 bases in the middle. The germline gives CDR1 LGHDT, CDR2 YNNKEL (reference sequence).

This chain links TRBV6-1 with TRBJ2-3, with D perhaps TRBD2 (6 bases). The ends were cut back, 3 bases at V and 2 bases at J, with 15 bases in the middle. Germline CDR1 and CDR2: MNHNS and SASEGT. The CDR3 extends over 16 amino acids. CDR3 in amino acids: CASSDRRETLTDTQYF. The CDR3 DNA follows: TGTGCCAGCAGTGACAGACGGGAGACTCTCACAGATACGCAGTATTTT.

V usage is TRBV7-9 and J usage is TRBJ2-6, with no clear D. V lost 3 bases and J 0 bases, leaving 6 bases between the germline ends. The CDR3 runs to 15 residues. Per germline, CDR1 SEHNR and CDR2 FQNEAQ (reference sequence). The CDR3 nucleotides read TGTGCCAGCAGCTTTAGAGGCTCTGGGGCCAACGTCCTGACTTTC. Its translation: CASSFRGSGANVLTF. Together with reference TRBV7-9 and TRBJ2-6, the CDR3 gives the full variable domain: DTGVSQNPRHKITKRGQNVTFRCDPISEHNRLYWYRQTLGQGPEFLTYFQNEAQLEKSRLLSDRFSAERPKGSFSTLEIQRTEQGDSAMYLCASSFRGSGANVLTFGAGSRLTVL.